The 2 T cell receptor beta chains below all came from one sample that was sequenced in a study of T-cell reconstitution after alpha-beta-depleted transplantation in children. Unique molecular identifiers featured in how the TCRbeta library was prepared. MiXCR, applied by TCRdb to the PCR reads, yields one record per CDR3 protein. The sample lists some 200,000 distinct CDR3 sequences, around 7% seen once, with over 2.5% in the top ten. This material consisted of PBMCs from the stem cell graft donor, taken from the stem cell graft. The receptors originated from a human donor who donated a stem cell graft to a child with Wiskott-Aldrich syndrome.

The chain uses TRBV4-3 and TRBJ2-5; the D gene is possibly TRBD1 (6 bases). Trimming removed 3 bases at V and 2 bases at J, with 16 bases between. The CDR3 is 16 residues long. From germline, CDR1 is LGHNA and CDR2 YSLEER. The DNA of the CDR3 is TGCGCCAGCAGCCAGGCAGCGGACAGTAGACAAGAGACCCAGTACTTC. Translating gives CASSQAADSRQETQYF.

This clonotype was observed at least ten times. J is TRBJ2-5 and V is TRBV12-3 or TRBV12-4; possibly TRBD2 for D (6 bases). Trimming removed 6 bases at V and 5 bases at J, with 16 bases between. The length of the CDR3 is 14 residues. CDR3 DNA sequence: TGTGCCAGCAGCGTGTCTAGCGTTCGGGAGACCCAGTACTTC. Translated, it gives CASSVSSVRETQYF.